This entry is about one T cell receptor (beta chain). The data were obtained in a study of OX40 agonist ivuxolimab in advanced cancers. Study summary: Across the patients, intravenous ivuxolimab was delivered every 2 weeks at 0.01 to 10 mg/kg. It was permissible to have had prior anti-PD-1, anti-PD-L1 or anti-CTLA-4 therapy, and about 40% had some.

Profiled with immunoSEQ multiplex PCR; TCRdb holds only in-frame clones, not every one. Altogether about 89,000 clones are present, over 75% being singletons, with the ten largest covering more than 0.25%. Collection of blood occurred at baseline, at cycle 4 day 1, and at cycle 7 day 1. This CDR3 comprises 14 residues. Germline V CDR1 and CDR2: SGDLS, YYNGEE. V gave up 0 bases and J gave up 11 bases; unmatched junction bases: 5. The material was CD4+ or CD8+ T cells sorted from blood, obtained in a trial of the OX40 agonist ivuxolimab. This TCR derives from an adult with an advanced solid tumor such as melanoma, head and neck, liver or kidney cancer. V and J are TRBV9 and TRBJ1-2; 12 bases align to TRBD1. The CDR3 protein is CASSVASGQGAYTF. The CDR3 DNA sequence: TGTGCCAGCAGCGTAGCTTCGGGACAGGGGGCGTACACCTTC.